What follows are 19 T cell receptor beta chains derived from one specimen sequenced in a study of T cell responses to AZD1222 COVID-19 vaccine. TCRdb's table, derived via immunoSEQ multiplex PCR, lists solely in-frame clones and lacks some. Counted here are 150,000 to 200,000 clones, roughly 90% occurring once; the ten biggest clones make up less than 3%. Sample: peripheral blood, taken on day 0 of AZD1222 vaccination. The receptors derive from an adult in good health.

The CDR3 is CASSFQGLGEKLFF. The CDR3 coding sequence is TGTGCCAGCAGCTTCCAGGGACTAGGAGAAAAACTGTTTTTT. The V gene is TRBV7-9, the J gene TRBJ1-4, with D possibly being TRBD1 (5 bases). The germline V gene encodes CDR1 SEHNR and CDR2 FQNEAQ (reference sequence). V lost 3 bases and J lost 8, with 13 bases in between. CDR3 length: 14 amino acids.

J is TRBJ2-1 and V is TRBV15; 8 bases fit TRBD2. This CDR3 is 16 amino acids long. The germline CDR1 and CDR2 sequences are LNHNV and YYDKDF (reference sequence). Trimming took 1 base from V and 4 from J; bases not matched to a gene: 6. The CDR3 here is CATSRGRGDLYNEQFF. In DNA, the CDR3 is TGTGCCACCAGCAGAGGGCGGGGGGACTTATACAATGAGCAGTTCTTC.

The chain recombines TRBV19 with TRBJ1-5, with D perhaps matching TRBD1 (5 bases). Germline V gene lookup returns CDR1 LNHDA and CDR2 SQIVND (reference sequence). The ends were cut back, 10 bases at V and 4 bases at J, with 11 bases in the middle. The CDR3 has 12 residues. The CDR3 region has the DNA TGTGCCACATGGGGGGGGAATCAGCCCCAGCATTTT. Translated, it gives CATWGGNQPQHF.

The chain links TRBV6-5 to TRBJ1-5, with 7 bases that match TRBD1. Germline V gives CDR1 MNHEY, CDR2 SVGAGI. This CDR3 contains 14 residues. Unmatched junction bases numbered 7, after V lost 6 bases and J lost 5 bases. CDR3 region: CASSPGTEDQPQHF. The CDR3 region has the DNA TGTGCCAGCAGCCCAGGGACAGAAGATCAGCCCCAGCATTTT.

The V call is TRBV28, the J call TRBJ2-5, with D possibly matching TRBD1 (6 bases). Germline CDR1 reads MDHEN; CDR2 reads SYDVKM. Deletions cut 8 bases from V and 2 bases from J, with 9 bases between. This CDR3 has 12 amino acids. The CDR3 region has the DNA TGTGCCAGCGGGGGCTGGCAAGAGACCCAGTACTTC. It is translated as CASGGWQETQYF.

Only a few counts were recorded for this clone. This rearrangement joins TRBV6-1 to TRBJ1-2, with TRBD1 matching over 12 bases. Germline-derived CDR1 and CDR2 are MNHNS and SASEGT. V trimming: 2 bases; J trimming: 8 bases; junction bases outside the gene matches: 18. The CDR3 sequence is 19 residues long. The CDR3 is CASSEIGTGGRSGWGGYTF. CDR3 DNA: TGTGCCAGCAGTGAAATCGGGACAGGGGGCCGCTCGGGTTGGGGCGGCTACACCTTC.

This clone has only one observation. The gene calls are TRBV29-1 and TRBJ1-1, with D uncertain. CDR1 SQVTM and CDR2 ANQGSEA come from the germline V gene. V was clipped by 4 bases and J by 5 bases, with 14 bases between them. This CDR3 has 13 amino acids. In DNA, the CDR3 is TGCAGCGTTGGGCCCGGCGGTAAAACTGAAGCTTTCTTT. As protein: CSVGPGGKTEAFF.

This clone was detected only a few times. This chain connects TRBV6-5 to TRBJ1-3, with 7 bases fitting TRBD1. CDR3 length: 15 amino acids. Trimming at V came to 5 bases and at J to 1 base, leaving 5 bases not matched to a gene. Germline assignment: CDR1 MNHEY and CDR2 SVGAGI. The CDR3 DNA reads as TGTGCCAGCAGTCGACAGGGCAGATCTGGAAACACCATATATTTT. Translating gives CASSRQGRSGNTIYF.

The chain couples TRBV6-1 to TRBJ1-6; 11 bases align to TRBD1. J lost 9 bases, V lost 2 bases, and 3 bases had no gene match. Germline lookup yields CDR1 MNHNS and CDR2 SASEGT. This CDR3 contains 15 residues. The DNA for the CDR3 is TGTGCCAGCAGTGAATTTGGGACAGGGGGTTCACCCCTCCACTTT. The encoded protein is CASSEFGTGGSPLHF.

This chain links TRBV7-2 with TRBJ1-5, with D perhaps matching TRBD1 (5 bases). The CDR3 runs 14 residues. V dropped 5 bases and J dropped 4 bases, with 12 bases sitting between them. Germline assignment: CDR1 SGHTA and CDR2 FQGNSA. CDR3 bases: TGTGCCAGCAGCCATAAGACAGATAATCAGCCCCAGCATTTT. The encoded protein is CASSHKTDNQPQHF.

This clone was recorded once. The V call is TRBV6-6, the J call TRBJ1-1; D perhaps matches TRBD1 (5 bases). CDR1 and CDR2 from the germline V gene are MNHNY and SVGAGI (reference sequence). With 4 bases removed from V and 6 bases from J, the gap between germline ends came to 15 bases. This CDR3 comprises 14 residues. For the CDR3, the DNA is TGTGCCAGCAGTTCCTTCGGGGGGGGTCCTGAAGCTTTCTTT. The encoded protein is CASSSFGGGPEAFF.

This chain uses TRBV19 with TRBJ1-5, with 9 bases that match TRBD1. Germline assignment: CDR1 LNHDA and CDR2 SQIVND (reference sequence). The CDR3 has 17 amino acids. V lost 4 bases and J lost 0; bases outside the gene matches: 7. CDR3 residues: CASSRGQGIYSNQPQHF. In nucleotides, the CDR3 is TGTGCCAGTAGTAGGGGACAGGGAATATATAGCAATCAGCCCCAGCATTTT.

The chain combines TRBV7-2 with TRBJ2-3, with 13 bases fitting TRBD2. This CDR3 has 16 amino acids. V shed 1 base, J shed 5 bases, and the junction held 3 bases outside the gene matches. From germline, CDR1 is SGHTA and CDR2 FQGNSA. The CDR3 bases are TGTGCCAGCAGCTTAGTAGGGACTAGCGGGATAGATACGCAGTATTTT. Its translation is CASSLVGTSGIDTQYF. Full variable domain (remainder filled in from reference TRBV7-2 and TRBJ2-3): GAGVSQSPSNKVTEKGKDVELRCDPISGHTALYWYRQSLGQGLEFLIYFQGNSAPDKSGLPSDRFSAERTGGSVSTLTIQRTQQEDSAVYLCASSLVGTSGIDTQYFGPGTRLTVL.

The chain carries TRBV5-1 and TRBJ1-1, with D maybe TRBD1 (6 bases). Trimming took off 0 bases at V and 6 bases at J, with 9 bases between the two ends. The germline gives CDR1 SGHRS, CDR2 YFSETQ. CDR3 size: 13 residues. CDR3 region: CASSLGQDPEAFF. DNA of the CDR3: TGCGCCAGCAGCTTGGGACAGGATCCTGAAGCTTTCTTT.

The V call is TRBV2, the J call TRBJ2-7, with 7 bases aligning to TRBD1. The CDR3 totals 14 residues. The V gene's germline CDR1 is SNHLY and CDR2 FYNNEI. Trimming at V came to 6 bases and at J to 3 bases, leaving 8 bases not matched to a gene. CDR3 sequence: CASRRTGRSYEQYF. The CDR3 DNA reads TGTGCCAGCAGAAGGACAGGTAGGAGCTACGAGCAGTACTTC.

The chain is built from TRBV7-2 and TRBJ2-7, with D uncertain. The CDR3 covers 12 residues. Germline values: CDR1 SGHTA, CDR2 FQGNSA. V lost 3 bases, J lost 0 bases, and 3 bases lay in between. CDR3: CASSLYSYEQYF. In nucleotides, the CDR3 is TGTGCCAGCAGCTTGTACTCCTACGAGCAGTACTTC. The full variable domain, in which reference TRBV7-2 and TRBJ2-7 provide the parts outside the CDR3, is GAGVSQSPSNKVTEKGKDVELRCDPISGHTALYWYRQSLGQGLEFLIYFQGNSAPDKSGLPSDRFSAERTGGSVSTLTIQRTQQEDSAVYLCASSLYSYEQYFGPGTRLTVT.

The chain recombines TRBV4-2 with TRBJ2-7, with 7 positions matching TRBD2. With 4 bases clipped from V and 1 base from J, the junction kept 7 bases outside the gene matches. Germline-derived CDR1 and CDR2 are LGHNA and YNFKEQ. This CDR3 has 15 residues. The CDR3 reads CASSPGGERSYEQYF. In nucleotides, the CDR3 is TGTGCCAGCAGCCCTGGGGGGGAGCGATCCTACGAGCAGTACTTC.

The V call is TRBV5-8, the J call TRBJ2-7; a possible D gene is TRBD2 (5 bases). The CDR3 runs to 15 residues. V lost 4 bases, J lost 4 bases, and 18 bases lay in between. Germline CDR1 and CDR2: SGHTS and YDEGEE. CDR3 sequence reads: CASSLTGPSGYEQYF. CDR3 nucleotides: TGTGCCAGCAGCCTGACGGGTCCCTCGGGATACGAGCAGTACTTC.

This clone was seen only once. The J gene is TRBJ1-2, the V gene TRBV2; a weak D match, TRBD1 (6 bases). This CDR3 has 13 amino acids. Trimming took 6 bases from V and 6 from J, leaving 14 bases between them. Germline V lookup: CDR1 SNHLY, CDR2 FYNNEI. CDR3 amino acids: CASRPGQADGYTF. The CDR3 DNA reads TGTGCCAGCAGGCCGGGACAAGCAGATGGCTACACCTTC.